A single sample gave rise to the 24 T cell receptor beta chains below, sequenced in a study of cytomegalovirus exposure and HLA in healthy donors. In the PCR, 60 Vbeta and 13 Jbeta primers were used. The assay was immunoSEQ multiplex PCR, and TCRdb's table has in-frame clones only and misses some. The sample yields 150,000 to 200,000 clones, around 74% seen once. Sequenced input: PBMCs. Every receptor here comes from a female donor in good health and CMV-seronegative.

The rearrangement joins TRBV19 to TRBJ1-3; D is unresolved. The germline V and J ends were trimmed by 7 bases and 3 bases, with 7 bases remaining between them. There are 12 residues in the CDR3. CDR1 and CDR2 (germline): LNHDA, SQIVND (reference sequence). The CDR3 DNA is TGTGCCAGTACCCCCGGTGGAAACACCATATATTTT. It is translated as CASTPGGNTIYF.

The chain uses TRBV28 and TRBJ1-2; 12 bases agree with TRBD1. The CDR3 extends over 15 amino acids. From germline, CDR1 is MDHEN and CDR2 SYDVKM. Losses at the gene ends were 6 bases for V and 7 bases for J; bases not matched to a gene: 9. The CDR3, as DNA: TGTGCCAGCAGGTTGGGGGGACAGGGGGCAGGTGGCTACACCTTC. Amino acid sequence: CASRLGGQGAGGYTF.

The genes are TRBV19 and TRBJ2-5, with D possibly TRBD2 on 5 matching bases. CDR1 is LNHDA and CDR2 is SQIVND in the germline V gene (reference sequence). V lost 5 bases and J lost 1, with 11 bases in between. The CDR3 sequence is 14 residues long. In DNA, the CDR3 is TGTGCCAGTAGTTCCGTCAGCGGCCAAGAGACCCAGTACTTC. Protein product: CASSSVSGQETQYF.

The chain carries TRBV7-3 and TRBJ2-1, with 9 bases that match TRBD2. CDR3 length equals 14 residues. The J segment lost 9 bases and the V segment lost 5 bases, leaving 8 bases of the junction unmatched. CDR1 is SGHTA and CDR2 is FQGTGA in the germline V gene. The CDR3 sequence: CASSLSGRFGEQFF. CDR3 DNA sequence: TGTGCCAGCAGCCTTAGCGGGAGATTCGGTGAGCAGTTCTTC.

The J gene is TRBJ2-7, the V gene TRBV7-6, with 7 bases matching TRBD1. Trimming took 3 bases from V and 1 from J; bases not matched to a gene: 6. The CDR3 has 15 residues. The germline V gene encodes CDR1 SGHVS and CDR2 FNYEAQ. DNA for the CDR3: TGTGCCAGCAGCTTCGATCCGGGACAGTCCTACGAGCAGTACTTC. Encoded protein: CASSFDPGQSYEQYF.

J is TRBJ2-7 and V is TRBV28; 11 nucleotides line up with TRBD2. The V and J ends lost 6 bases and 1 base, in that order; junction bases with no gene match: 8. CDR1 and CDR2 (germline): MDHEN, SYDVKM. The CDR3 is 16 amino acids. The CDR3 reads CASRSLGTSGSYEQYF. CDR3 in DNA: TGTGCCAGCAGGAGCCTTGGGACTAGCGGATCCTACGAGCAGTACTTC.

This clone turned up a few times. The chain employs TRBV21-1 and TRBJ1-5. TRBV21-1 is a pseudogene locus. The CDR3 is 14 residues long. The CDR3 here is CASSKAEGNQPQHF. CDR3 in DNA: TGTGCCAGCAGCAAAGCCGAGGGCAATCAGCCCCAGCATTTT.

The chain combines TRBV7-9 with TRBJ1-3; no firm D call. This CDR3 region has 16 residues. Germline V gene data show CDR1 as SEHNR and CDR2 as FQNEAQ (reference sequence). V dropped 0 bases and J dropped 0 bases, with 9 bases sitting between them. CDR3 residues: CASSLALGSSGNTIYF. In DNA form, the CDR3 reads TGTGCCAGCAGCTTAGCGCTGGGGAGCTCTGGAAACACCATATATTTT.

This chain links TRBV6-5 with TRBJ2-7; D call uncertain. The CDR3 is 13 residues long. Germline V gene sequence: CDR1 MNHEY, CDR2 SVGAGI. The V gene lost 6 bases and the J gene lost 0 bases, with 9 bases spanning the gap. Here the CDR3 reads CASSRKPSYEQYF. DNA for the CDR3: TGTGCCAGCAGCAGGAAACCCTCCTACGAGCAGTACTTC.

This sequence joins TRBV11-2 and TRBJ1-5, with 7 bases matching TRBD1. CDR1 is SGHAT and CDR2 is FQNNGV in the germline V gene. V gave up 4 bases and J gave up 6 bases; unmatched junction bases: 6. This CDR3 is 14 amino acids long. The CDR3 loop reads CASSYNRGGQPQHF. The CDR3 DNA reads as TGTGCCAGCAGCTATAACAGGGGAGGTCAGCCCCAGCATTTT. Drawing the rest from reference TRBV11-2 and TRBJ1-5, the complete variable domain is EAGVAQSPRYKIIEKRQSVAFWCNPISGHATLYWYQQILGQGPKLLIQFQNNGVVDDSQLPKDRFSAERLKGVDSTLKIQPAKLEDSAVYLCASSYNRGGQPQHFGDGTRLSIL.

The gene calls are TRBV6-5 and TRBJ2-7, with D possibly matching TRBD1 (5 bases). This CDR3 region has 16 residues. Trimming took off 2 bases at V and 1 base at J, with 15 bases between the two ends. Germline CDR1 MNHEY, CDR2 SVGAGI. The CDR3 reads CASSYPGSGQSYEQYF. The CDR3 nucleotides read TGTGCCAGCAGTTACCCCGGATCAGGGCAGTCCTACGAGCAGTACTTC.

The chain links TRBV27 to TRBJ1-6; 10 bases are shared with TRBD1. CDR1 MNHEY and CDR2 SMNVEV come from the germline V gene (reference sequence). CDR3 length: 17 amino acids. The trim removed 4 bases at V and 6 bases at J, leaving 9 bases unmatched. CDR3 sequence: CASSSPWTGGSNSPLHF. The DNA for the CDR3 is TGTGCCAGCAGTTCCCCCTGGACAGGGGGAAGTAATTCACCCCTCCACTTT.

The chain couples TRBV27 to TRBJ2-2, with 7 bases matching TRBD1. The CDR3 covers 15 residues. From germline, CDR1 is MNHEY and CDR2 SMNVEV (reference sequence). Unmatched junction bases numbered 9, after V lost 5 bases and J lost 6 bases. The DNA for the CDR3 is TGTGCCAGCAGTCCCCGGGACAGCCTAGCCGGGGAGCTGTTTTTT. As protein: CASSPRDSLAGELFF.

This clone occurred once. The rearrangement links TRBV7-6 to TRBJ2-7; 10 bases align to TRBD1. The V gene's germline CDR1 is SGHVS and CDR2 FNYEAQ. The V and J ends lost 6 bases and 1 base, in that order; junction bases with no gene match: 9. This CDR3 comprises 16 residues. CDR3 sequence (DNA): TGTGCCAGCAGTACCTTAGGGGGACAGGGGTCCTACGAGCAGTACTTC. Its translation: CASSTLGGQGSYEQYF.

This sequence joins TRBV28 and TRBJ2-4, with 8 positions matching TRBD2. The CDR3 runs 15 residues. In germline, CDR1 is MDHEN, CDR2 SYDVKM. V gave up 4 bases and J gave up 0 bases; unmatched junction bases: 2. The CDR3 nucleotides read TGTGCCAGCAGTTCAGCGGGAGTAGCCAAAAACATTCAGTACTTC. Translated, it gives CASSSAGVAKNIQYF.

The chain combines TRBV30 with TRBJ2-3, with 12 bases identical to TRBD2. Per germline, CDR1 GTSNPN and CDR2 SVGIG (reference sequence). This CDR3 has 16 residues. Trimming cost V 1 base and J 5 bases; bases outside gene matches: 7. The DNA for the CDR3 is TGTGCCTGGAGTGCCCCACTAGCGGGAGGTGGAGATACGCAGTATTTT. This codes for CAWSAPLAGGGDTQYF.

This sequence joins TRBV4-3 and TRBJ2-7, with 8 nucleotides matching TRBD2. This CDR3 spans 14 amino acids. V lost 1 base and J lost 3; bases outside the gene matches: 2. The germline V gene encodes CDR1 LGHNA and CDR2 YSLEER. For the CDR3, the DNA is TGCGCCAGCAGCCAAGGTAGCGGGGACTACGAGCAGTACTTC. Translation: CASSQGSGDYEQYF.

The chain carries TRBV9 and TRBJ2-7; TRBD1 matches 11 bases. The CDR3 is 14 residues long. Germline V CDR1 and CDR2: SGDLS, YYNGEE. V dropped 4 bases and J dropped 2; count of bases not matched to a gene: 2. The CDR3 sequence is CASSPGQGAYEQYF. Written as DNA, the CDR3 is TGTGCCAGCAGCCCGGGACAGGGGGCCTACGAGCAGTACTTC.

The gene calls are TRBV28 and TRBJ1-3, with D possibly matching TRBD1 (6 bases). V was pared by 2 bases and J by 4 bases, with 9 bases between. From germline, CDR1 is MDHEN and CDR2 SYDVKM. The CDR3 is made up of 14 amino acids. The CDR3 region is CASSLTDRGNTIYF. The CDR3 DNA follows: TGTGCCAGCAGTTTAACGGACAGAGGAAACACCATATATTTT.

The gene calls are TRBV2 and TRBJ1-2, with 12 bases matching TRBD1. CDR3 length: 16 amino acids. Unmatched junction bases numbered 9, after V lost 2 bases and J lost 8 bases. Germline CDR1 SNHLY, CDR2 FYNNEI. CDR3 sequence (DNA): TGTGCCAGCAGTGAAACCCGGGGACAGGGGGCCGGGGGCTACACCTTC. This sequence encodes CASSETRGQGAGGYTF.

The chain recombines TRBV13 with TRBJ1-4; D perhaps matches TRBD1 (6 bases). V lost 5 bases and J lost 8, with 12 bases in between. The CDR3 runs to 13 residues. CDR1 PRHDT and CDR2 FYEKMQ come from the germline V gene (reference sequence). The CDR3 is CASSPGVGEKLFF. CDR3 DNA sequence: TGTGCCAGCAGCCCAGGGGTTGGGGAAAAACTGTTTTTT.

The chain employs TRBV7-7 and TRBJ2-3; 8 positions agree with TRBD1. The germline CDR1 and CDR2 sequences are SSHAT and FNYEAQ (reference sequence). The CDR3 covers 14 residues. V shed 3 bases and J 3 bases; nucleotides not matched to a gene: 2. For the CDR3, the DNA is TGTGCCAGCAGCTTTGACAGGGGTACAGATACGCAGTATTTT. It yields the protein CASSFDRGTDTQYF.

The chain recombines TRBV7-2 with TRBJ1-5; 9 positions match TRBD1. Germline assignment: CDR1 SGHTA and CDR2 FQGNSA. This CDR3 is 16 amino acids long. The ends lost 5 bases at V and 11 bases at J; junction bases unmatched: 16. The CDR3 loop reads CASSRDPTGGSRAQHF. CDR3 in DNA: TGTGCCAGCAGCCGGGATCCAACAGGGGGCTCTCGGGCCCAGCATTTT.

The CDR3 DNA follows: TGCAGCGTTGAAAGGGCGAGTAAGTACGGAGGGGGCGTTGGAACTGAAGCTTTCTTT. Translation gives CSVERASKYGGGVGTEAFF. This sequence joins TRBV29-1 and TRBJ1-1; 7 nucleotides line up with TRBD1. Germline values: CDR1 SQVTM, CDR2 ANQGSEA. V dropped 2 bases and J dropped 5; count of bases not matched to a gene: 23. The CDR3 length is 19 residues.